The 11 T cell receptor beta chains listed next were all sequenced from one sample in a study of Graves' ophthalmopathy and Graves' hyperthyroidism. RNA served as the template for amplifying TCR beta CDR3 regions. HTBI-primed RT-PCR formed the first round, and a multiplex PCR formed the second. Via MiXCR, TCRdb re-called the multiplex PCR reads, giving one row per CDR3 protein. Here the sample spans over 150,000 distinct CDR3 sequences, approximately 40% being singletons. The material sequenced was peripheral blood. These receptors were collected from a woman aged 40-49 years with Graves' ophthalmopathy.

The gene calls are TRBV6-1 and TRBJ1-2, with 9 bases fitting TRBD1. V was clipped by 3 bases and J by 4 bases; unmatched bases: 3. CDR1 and CDR2 from the germline V gene are MNHNS and SASEGT. The CDR3 sequence is 14 residues long. CDR3 region: CASSEGQGFYGYTF. The CDR3 DNA is TGTGCCAGCAGTGAGGGACAGGGATTCTATGGCTACACCTTC.

The V gene is TRBV28, the J gene TRBJ1-5; D gene ambiguous. V was cut by 3 bases and J by 0 bases, with 9 bases left in between. Germline lookup yields CDR1 MDHEN and CDR2 SYDVKM. The CDR3 has 15 amino acids. The CDR3 sequence: CASSFYSHSNQPQHF. DNA of the CDR3: TGTGCCAGCAGTTTCTACAGTCATAGCAATCAGCCCCAGCATTTT.

The chain combines TRBV12-3 or TRBV12-4 with TRBJ2-2; possible D gene TRBD2, 6 bases. This CDR3 is built from 14 residues. Trimming pared 6 bases from V and 5 bases from J, leaving 13 bases between. The CDR3 sequence: CASRGTRRTGELFF. CDR3 DNA sequence: TGTGCCAGCAGGGGGACTCGTAGGACCGGGGAGCTGTTTTTT.

This clonotype was counted between two and nine times. The V call is TRBV6-5, the J call TRBJ2-7, with 7 nucleotides matching TRBD1. The J segment lost 4 bases and the V segment lost 2 bases, leaving 8 bases of the junction unmatched. The CDR3 runs 15 residues. Germline V gene lookup returns CDR1 MNHEY and CDR2 SVGAGI. Here the CDR3 DNA reads TGTGCCAGCAGTTACGGGGGCCCAGGGGGTTACGAGCAGTACTTC. This sequence encodes CASSYGGPGGYEQYF.

V gene TRBV6-1 combines with J gene TRBJ1-3; a possible D gene is TRBD1 (5 bases). V dropped 1 base and J dropped 4 bases, with 11 bases sitting between them. The CDR3 covers 15 residues. Germline V lookup: CDR1 MNHNS, CDR2 SASEGT. CDR3 residues: CASSEVQGSGNTIYF. The CDR3 region has the DNA TGTGCCAGCAGTGAAGTCCAGGGTTCCGGAAACACCATATATTTT.

This rearrangement joins TRBV11-2 to TRBJ2-3; 8 bases align to TRBD2. The CDR3 is 16 residues long. V gave up 5 bases and J gave up 3 bases; unmatched junction bases: 10. Per the germline V gene, CDR1 is SGHAT and CDR2 is FQNNGV. The CDR3 loop reads CASSTPGGLVTDTQYF. The CDR3 DNA sequence: TGTGCCAGCAGCACACCCGGGGGACTAGTGACAGATACGCAGTATTTT.

This clonotype was observed at least ten times. CDR3 protein: CASSRNGDVGTEAFF. The CDR3 coding sequence is TGTGCCAGTAGTAGGAACGGGGACGTAGGCACTGAAGCTTTCTTT. The rearrangement joins TRBV19 to TRBJ1-1; possibly TRBD1 for D (5 bases). V was trimmed by 4 bases and J by 4 bases, leaving 16 bases between them. The CDR3 runs 15 residues. Germline V gives CDR1 LNHDA, CDR2 SQIVND (reference sequence).

The chain joins TRBV15 to TRBJ1-1; 8 nucleotides agree with TRBD1. Germline assignment: CDR1 LNHNV and CDR2 YYDKDF (reference sequence). This CDR3 contains 13 residues. J was trimmed by 7 bases and V by 9 bases; bases with no gene match: 10. CDR3 coding DNA: TGTGCCACGAGACCCGGGACAGGCTTTGAAGCTTTCTTT. It translates to CATRPGTGFEAFF.

The genes are TRBV12-3 or TRBV12-4 and TRBJ1-2; the D is unclear. Trimming removed 6 bases at V and 4 bases at J, with 12 bases between. This CDR3 is built from 13 residues. In DNA, the CDR3 is TGTGCCAGCAGCAACAGACTCACCTATGGCTACACCTTC. The encoded protein is CASSNRLTYGYTF.

V is TRBV28 and J is TRBJ1-3; 9 bases are a match to TRBD1. Trimming took 2 bases from V and 4 from J; bases not matched to a gene: 9. CDR1 MDHEN and CDR2 SYDVKM come from the germline V gene. This CDR3 is 17 amino acids long. The CDR3 region is CASSLTGGARSGNTIYF. Written as DNA, the CDR3 is TGTGCCAGCAGTTTAACAGGGGGCGCACGTTCAGGAAACACCATATATTTT. The full variable domain, completed using reference TRBV28 and TRBJ1-3, is DVKVTQSSRYLVKRTGEKVFLECVQDMDHENMFWYRQDPGLGLRLIYFSYDVKMKEKGDIPEGYSVSREKKERFSLILESASTNQTSMYLCASSLTGGARSGNTIYFGEGSWLTVV.

This clonotype was seen at least ten times. The chain uses TRBV6-2 or TRBV6-3 and TRBJ1-5, with a tentative D call TRBD1 (5 bases). V was shortened by 5 bases and J by 6 bases, with 20 bases between the two germline ends. There are 16 residues in the CDR3. In germline, CDR1 is MNHEY, CDR2 SVGEGT. The CDR3 DNA reads as TGTGCCAGCAGTCACGAGGGGTTGGGGTCTCGTCAGCCCCAGCATTTT. As protein: CASSHEGLGSRQPQHF.